The 11 T cell receptor beta chains below all came from one sample that was sequenced in a study of cytomegalovirus exposure and HLA in healthy donors. The PCR had 60 Vbeta and 13 Jbeta primers. Only in-frame clones appear in the TCRdb table, and some are missing; sequencing was by immunoSEQ multiplex PCR. The data show 150,000 to 200,000 clones, about 77% seen once. The sequenced sample consisted of PBMCs. The origin of the receptors is a man younger than 30 in good health and CMV-seropositive.

The chain links TRBV7-3 to TRBJ1-1; tentatively, D is TRBD1 (6 bases). Deletions cut 4 bases from V and 8 bases from J, with 8 bases between. Germline lookup yields CDR1 SGHTA and CDR2 FQGTGA. The CDR3 loop spans 11 amino acids. The CDR3: CASSSGTEAFF. CDR3 bases: TGTGCCAGCAGCTCCGGGACAGAAGCTTTCTTT.

The genes are TRBV5-1 and TRBJ2-1, with TRBD2 identical over 10 bases. The CDR3 loop spans 15 amino acids. CDR1 is SGHRS, CDR2 YFSETQ, per germline. The J segment lost 5 bases and the V segment lost 4 bases, leaving 6 bases of the junction unmatched. The CDR3 DNA reads TGCGCCAGCAGCCCTCGAGCGGGAGGGGACAATGAGCAGTTCTTC. Translated, it gives CASSPRAGGDNEQFF.

The V call is TRBV5-5, the J call TRBJ2-7; 10 bases map to TRBD2. This CDR3 has 18 residues. V trimming: 4 bases; J trimming: 6 bases; junction bases outside the gene matches: 19. CDR1 and CDR2 from the germline V gene are SGHKS and YYEKEE (reference sequence). The chain's CDR3 is CASSERPPASGSFPEQYF. Written as DNA, the CDR3 is TGTGCCAGCAGCGAACGGCCGCCGGCTAGCGGGAGTTTTCCCGAGCAGTACTTC.

The chain couples TRBV4-3 to TRBJ2-2; 9 positions match TRBD2. Trimming cost V 0 bases and J 9 bases; bases outside gene matches: 11. The CDR3 extends over 17 amino acids. Germline V gene lookup returns CDR1 LGHNA and CDR2 YSLEER. DNA for the CDR3: TGCGCCAGCAGCCAAGATATGGATAGCGGGAGTATCCGGGAGCTGTTTTTT. Its protein is CASSQDMDSGSIRELFF.

The chain recombines TRBV7-9 with TRBJ2-1, with D perhaps matching TRBD2 (5 bases). Trimming shortened V by 5 bases and J by 12 bases, and 17 bases separated the two germline ends. CDR1 and CDR2 (germline): SEHNR, FQNEAQ (reference sequence). The CDR3 is made up of 13 amino acids. The CDR3 is CASSPKAGWGQFF. In DNA form, the CDR3 reads TGTGCCAGCAGCCCGAAGGCGGGCTGGGGGCAGTTCTTC.

This chain uses TRBV6-6 with TRBJ1-1; D gene ambiguous. V lost 6 bases and J 6 bases, leaving 14 bases between the germline ends. This CDR3 is 13 amino acids long. Germline V gene data show CDR1 as MNHNY and CDR2 as SVGAGI (reference sequence). This CDR3 reads CASSHLREAEAFF. The CDR3 DNA follows: TGTGCCAGCAGCCACCTCCGAGAGGCTGAAGCTTTCTTT.

The J gene is TRBJ2-7, the V gene TRBV5-1; 8 bases agree with TRBD1. This CDR3 comprises 15 residues. Trimming cost V 3 bases and J 2 bases; bases outside gene matches: 7. Germline assignment: CDR1 SGHRS and CDR2 YFSETQ. The DNA of the CDR3 is TGCGCCAGCAGCTGGACTCAGGGGGCAGCCTACGAGCAGTACTTC. Translation: CASSWTQGAAYEQYF.

V gene TRBV9 combines with J gene TRBJ2-1; 8 positions agree with TRBD2. V gave up 0 bases and J gave up 10 bases; unmatched junction bases: 12. This CDR3 has 16 residues. The germline V gene has CDR1 SGDLS and CDR2 YYNGEE. The CDR3 region has the DNA TGTGCCAGCAGCGTAGTCCCGACTAGTGGCGGGGGGGAGCAGTTCTTC. This gives the protein CASSVVPTSGGGEQFF. The full variable domain, with the rest looked up from reference TRBV9 and TRBJ2-1, is DSGVTQTPKHLITATGQRVTLRCSPRSGDLSVYWYQQSLDQGLQFLIQYYNGEERAKGNILERFSAQQFPDLHSELNLSSLELGDSALYFCASSVVPTSGGGEQFFGPGTRLTVL.

This clone was seen a handful of times. CDR3 loop: CASSLRRGGTEAFF. Here the CDR3 DNA reads TGTGCCAGCAGTTTAAGGAGGGGTGGCACTGAAGCTTTCTTT. J is TRBJ1-1 and V is TRBV27, with a tentative D call TRBD1 (5 bases). The CDR3 extends over 14 amino acids. V was trimmed by 2 bases and J by 4 bases, leaving 11 bases between them. Per germline, CDR1 MNHEY and CDR2 SMNVEV (reference sequence).

The rearrangement uses TRBV6-1 and TRBJ2-3; D is undetermined. Germline V gene data show CDR1 as MNHNS and CDR2 as SASEGT. This CDR3 comprises 14 residues. The V end lost 5 bases, the J end lost 1 base, and 10 bases lay between the germline ends. The DNA for the CDR3 is TGTGCCAGCAGTTCACAGTATGGCACAGATACGCAGTATTTT. Translating gives CASSSQYGTDTQYF.

The chain joins TRBV27 to TRBJ1-1; D gene unclear. This CDR3 region has 14 residues. CDR1 is MNHEY, CDR2 SMNVEV, per germline (reference sequence). V was pared by 5 bases and J by 4 bases, with 14 bases between. CDR3 sequence (DNA): TGTGCCAGCAGTCCTTTGGACGGAGGCACTGAAGCTTTCTTT. It specifies CASSPLDGGTEAFF.